This note documents a single TCR beta chain sequence. The treatment here: randomized to nivolumab then ipilimumab (arm A) or the reverse (arm B). Germline CDR1 is KGHSH and CDR2 is LQKENI. Germline trimming cut 4 bases from V and 6 bases from J; bases unmatched to any gene: 10. The CDR3 covers 16 residues. Sequenced by immunoSEQ multiplex PCR; TCRdb stores in-frame clones only, minus some. The data contain around 8,800 clones, 24% of them singletons. This sample is part of a study of sequential checkpoint blockade in melanoma. The V gene is TRBV18, the J gene TRBJ1-5, with 9 bases identical to TRBD1. The receptor was isolated from a human donor with melanoma. The sequencing used tumor tissue (inferred from file names), collected from a patient given nivolumab and ipilimumab in sequence. For the CDR3, the DNA is TGTGCCAGCTCACGGGGGGACAGGGCGAATAGTCAGCCCCAGCATTTT. Amino acid sequence: CASSRGDRANSQPQHF. The full variable domain, its missing parts supplied by reference TRBV18 and TRBJ1-5, is NAGVMQNPRHLVRRRGQEARLRCSPMKGHSHVYWYRQLPEEGLKFMVYLQKENIIDESGMPKERFSAEFPKEGPSILRIQQVVRGDSAAYFCASSRGDRANSQPQHFGDGTRLSIL.